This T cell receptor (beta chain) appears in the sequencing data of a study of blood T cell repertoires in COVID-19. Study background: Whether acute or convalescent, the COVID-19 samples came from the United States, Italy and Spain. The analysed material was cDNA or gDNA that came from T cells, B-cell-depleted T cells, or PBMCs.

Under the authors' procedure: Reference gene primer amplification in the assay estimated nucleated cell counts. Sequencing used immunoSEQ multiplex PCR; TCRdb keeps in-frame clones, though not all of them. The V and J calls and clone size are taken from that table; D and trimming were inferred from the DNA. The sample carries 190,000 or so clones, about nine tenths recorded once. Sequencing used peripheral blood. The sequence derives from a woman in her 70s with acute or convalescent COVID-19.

The CDR3 here is CASSLGDRATGELFF. Here the CDR3 DNA reads TGTGCCAGCAGCTTGGGAGACAGGGCGACCGGGGAGCTGTTTTTT. The genes are TRBV5-6 and TRBJ2-2, with TRBD1 matching 7 bases. CDR3 size: 15 residues. Germline values: CDR1 SGHDT, CDR2 YYEEEE. Trimming cost V 0 bases and J 5 bases; bases outside gene matches: 4.